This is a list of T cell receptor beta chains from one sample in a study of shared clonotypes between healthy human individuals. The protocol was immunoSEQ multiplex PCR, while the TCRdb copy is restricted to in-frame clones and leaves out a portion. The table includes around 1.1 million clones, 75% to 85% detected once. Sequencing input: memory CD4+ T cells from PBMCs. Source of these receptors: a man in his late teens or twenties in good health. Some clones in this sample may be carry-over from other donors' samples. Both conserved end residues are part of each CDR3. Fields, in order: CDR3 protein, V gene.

CDR3 protein: CASNVVPGHQETQYF; V gene: TRBV9
CDR3 protein: CASSYSKTYEQYF; V gene: TRBV7-2
CDR3 protein: CASSFAEHTEAFF; V gene: TRBV5-1
CDR3 protein: CASSPTGGAGNTIYF; V gene: TRBV6-5
CDR3 protein: CASSPAAGEQYF; V gene: TRBV2
CDR3 protein: CASSRGQGETQYF; V gene: TRBV9
CDR3 protein: CSARPVYEQYF; V gene: TRBV20-1
CDR3 protein: CASSLFNGAGGRNQPQHF; V gene: TRBV5-6
CDR3 protein: CASSSLEGEETQYF; V gene: TRBV6-1
CDR3 protein: CASSEVGYGYTF; V gene: TRBV6-1
CDR3 protein: CAPLGRPSYEQYF; V gene: TRBV23-1
CDR3 protein: CASSSGRRYEQFF; V gene: TRBV7-2
CDR3 protein: CASSDHAGHSFYEQYF; V gene: TRBV6-1
CDR3 protein: CASSPDVGTDTQYF; V gene: TRBV9
CDR3 protein: CASSSGTLEYNEQFF; V gene: TRBV5-4
CDR3 protein: CASSRNRPLNTEAFF; V gene: TRBV28
CDR3 protein: CASTPRQGLEEKLFF; V gene: TRBV19
CDR3 protein: CASSQDKAGRYYGYTF; V gene: TRBV4-2
CDR3 protein: CASSPKPQDRGDEQFF; V gene: TRBV6-6
CDR3 protein: CASSDRAGTEAFF; V gene: TRBV6-5
CDR3 protein: CASSARRLATRETQYF; V gene: TRBV27
CDR3 protein: CASSPDRAGYTF; V gene: TRBV5-4
CDR3 protein: CASNRRGDTDTQYF; V gene: TRBV9
CDR3 protein: CASSLGGIGYSNQPQHF; V gene: TRBV7-9
CDR3 protein: CASSMGHGTEAFF; V gene: TRBV19
CDR3 protein: CASSLGALTGVNEKLFF; V gene: TRBV7-9
CDR3 protein: CASSHTGTAQETQYF; V gene: TRBV5-6
CDR3 protein: CASSGQGGETQYF; V gene: TRBV2
CDR3 protein: CASSFRQSGSSHEQYF; V gene: TRBV7-2
CDR3 protein: CASSQGPREQFF; V gene: TRBV4-3
CDR3 protein: CASSQEERRGSIQYF; V gene: TRBV4-3
CDR3 protein: CASSPRTSGKSTDTQYF; V gene: TRBV5-1
CDR3 protein: CASSEQVNTEAFF; V gene: TRBV2
CDR3 protein: CSVREPNQPQHF; V gene: TRBV29-1
CDR3 protein: CADGGRTF; V gene: TRBV7-9
CDR3 protein: CASSKGGLGNIQYF; V gene: TRBV28
CDR3 protein: CASSPTPGQDGYTF; V gene: TRBV19
CDR3 protein: CASSGPPGGINTEAFF; V gene: TRBV2
CDR3 protein: CASSPTDITDTQYF; V gene: TRBV6-5
CDR3 protein: CASSLGQGNTGELFF; V gene: TRBV7-9
CDR3 protein: CAWSRGAGEETQYF; V gene: TRBV30
CDR3 protein: CAWNDRDDQPQHF; V gene: TRBV30